A single sample is the source of the 12 T cell receptor beta chains below, sequenced in a study of vaccination and CD4 T cells after COVID-19. Cultured CD4+ T cells had their DNA profiled by the Oncomine TCR Beta short-read assay. TCRdb re-called the PCR reads with MiXCR, one entry per CDR3 protein. Among 20,000 or so distinct CDR3 sequences listed, around 40% were seen once. These receptors' antigens are unknown. Stated treatment: roughly 10-day PBMC culture with coronavirus spike peptide pools or control peptides (ViraFEST assay). Sequenced material: CD4+ T cells from blood, cultured in vitro, taken after SARS-CoV-2 vaccination. The receptors derive from a human donor who had recovered from COVID-19.

The V call is TRBV6-2 or TRBV6-3, the J call TRBJ1-1, with no clear D. The V gene's germline CDR1 is MNHEY and CDR2 SVGEGT. V was trimmed by 5 bases and J by 2 bases, leaving 15 bases between them. The CDR3 runs to 15 residues. The DNA of the CDR3 is TGTGCCAGCAGTAATGGACGGACCTTTAACACTGAAGCTTTCTTT. It is translated as CASSNGRTFNTEAFF.

This clonotype is categorized as medium-sized. V is TRBV20-1 and J is TRBJ2-3, with 12 positions matching TRBD2. Trimming removed 2 bases from V and 4 bases from J; junction bases left unmatched: 7. From germline, CDR1 is DFQATT and CDR2 SNEGSKA (reference sequence). The CDR3 contains 16 residues. The CDR3 DNA reads TGCAGTGCTAGAACCCTAGCGGGGGGGCCCCCAGATACGCAGTATTTT. It encodes CSARTLAGGPPDTQYF.

This clonotype has more than one count but fewer than ten. The chain has TRBV6-4 and TRBJ2-2; D assignment may be TRBD1 or TRBD2 (5 bases each). V lost 2 bases to trimming and J lost 3 bases, with 13 bases between them. The CDR3 has 16 amino acids. The germline gives CDR1 MRHNA, CDR2 SNTAGT. The CDR3 coding sequence is TGTGCCAGCAGTGACCACGGGGCGTCGGACACCGGGGAGCTGTTTTTT. It yields the protein CASSDHGASDTGELFF.

This chain joins TRBV6-5 and TRBJ2-7, with 7 nucleotides matching TRBD1. The CDR3 has 18 amino acids. Germline trimming cut 2 bases from V and 3 bases from J; bases unmatched to any gene: 16. Germline V gene data show CDR1 as MNHEY and CDR2 as SVGAGI. The DNA for the CDR3 is TGTGCCAGCAGTTACCTACCGCGGACAGGCTTCTGGGGCTACGAGCAGTACTTC. It is translated as CASSYLPRTGFWGYEQYF.

V usage is TRBV18 and J usage is TRBJ2-2; D remains ambiguous. Germline-derived CDR1 and CDR2 are KGHSH and LQKENI. The germline V and J ends were trimmed by 6 bases and 6 bases, with 11 bases remaining between them. The CDR3 is made up of 13 amino acids. The CDR3 reads CASSLGVAGELFF. The CDR3 bases are TGTGCCAGCTCTCTTGGAGTGGCCGGGGAGCTGTTTTTT.

The chain carries TRBV28 and TRBJ2-3, with unresolved D. V was trimmed by 3 bases and J by 10 bases, leaving 11 bases between them. Per the germline V gene, CDR1 is MDHEN and CDR2 is SYDVKM. The CDR3 has 12 residues. The CDR3 coding sequence is TGTGCCAGCAGTTTTGGGGTTGGTGCGCAGTATTTT. Amino acids: CASSFGVGAQYF.

V and J are TRBV7-2 and TRBJ2-3; 12 positions match TRBD2. V dropped 1 base and J dropped 0; count of bases not matched to a gene: 2. The CDR3 sequence is 17 residues long. Germline V lookup: CDR1 SGHTA, CDR2 FQGNSA. The CDR3 sequence: CASSLGLAGGSTDTQYF. The CDR3 coding sequence is TGTGCCAGCAGCTTAGGGCTAGCGGGAGGGAGCACAGATACGCAGTATTTT.

This chain uses TRBV6-5 with TRBJ2-5, with 14 bases identical to TRBD2. From germline, CDR1 is MNHEY and CDR2 SVGAGI. The V and J ends lost 2 bases and 5 bases, in that order; junction bases with no gene match: 10. The CDR3 sequence is 18 residues long. The CDR3 region has the DNA TGTGCCAGCAGTTACAAGACTAGCGGGAGGGCCATATCGGAGACCCAGTACTTC. It is translated as CASSYKTSGRAISETQYF.

The chain uses TRBV11-1 and TRBJ1-2, with 7 bases fitting TRBD1. Trimming removed 5 bases from V and 6 bases from J; junction bases left unmatched: 9. Germline loops: CDR1 SGHAT, CDR2 FQDESV (reference sequence). The length of the CDR3 is 14 residues. CDR3 protein: CASSAYRDSHGYTF. CDR3 bases: TGTGCCAGCAGCGCATACCGGGACAGTCATGGCTACACCTTC.

In this sample, this clonotype turned up a few times. V and J are TRBV7-2 and TRBJ2-7; no clear D gene. Germline V gene sequence: CDR1 SGHTA, CDR2 FQGNSA. This CDR3 contains 14 residues. Trimming took 0 bases from V and 6 from J, leaving 12 bases between them. The CDR3 region is CASSLATVWAEQYF. CDR3 coding DNA: TGTGCCAGCAGCTTAGCTACGGTCTGGGCCGAGCAGTACTTC.

CDR3 sequence reads: CASSPRTSGSAYEQYF. As DNA, the CDR3 is TGTGCCAGCAGCCCCCGGACTAGCGGGAGCGCCTACGAGCAGTACTTC. This chain uses TRBV9 with TRBJ2-7, with TRBD2 matching 13 bases. The CDR3 contains 16 residues. The V gene end was trimmed by 4 bases and the J gene end by 2 bases; junction bases not matched to a gene: 6. From germline, CDR1 is SGDLS and CDR2 YYNGEE.

This rearrangement joins TRBV5-1 to TRBJ2-5, with 9 bases fitting TRBD1. The germline V gene has CDR1 SGHRS and CDR2 YFSETQ. This CDR3 has 13 residues. V shed 5 bases, J shed 5 bases, and the junction held 4 bases outside the gene matches. The CDR3 sequence: CASRGTGSETQYF. The DNA for the CDR3 is TGCGCCAGCAGAGGGACAGGGTCGGAGACCCAGTACTTC.